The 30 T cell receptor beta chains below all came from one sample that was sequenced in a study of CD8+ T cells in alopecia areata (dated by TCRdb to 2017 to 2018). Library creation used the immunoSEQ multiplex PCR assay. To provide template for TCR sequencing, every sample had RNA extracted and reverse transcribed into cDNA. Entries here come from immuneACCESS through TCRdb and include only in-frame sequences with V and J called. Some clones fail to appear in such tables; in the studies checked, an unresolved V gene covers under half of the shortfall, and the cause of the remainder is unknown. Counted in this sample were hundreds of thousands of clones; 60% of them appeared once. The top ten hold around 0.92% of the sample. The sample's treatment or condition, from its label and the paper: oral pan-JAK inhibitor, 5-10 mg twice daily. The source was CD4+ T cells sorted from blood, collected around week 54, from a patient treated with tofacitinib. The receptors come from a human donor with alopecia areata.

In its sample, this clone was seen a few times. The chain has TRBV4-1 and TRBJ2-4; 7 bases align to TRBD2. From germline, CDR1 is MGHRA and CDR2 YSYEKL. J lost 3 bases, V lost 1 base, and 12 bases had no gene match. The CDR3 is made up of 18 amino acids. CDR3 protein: CASSQGFPRGRVKNIQYF. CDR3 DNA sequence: TGCGCCAGCAGCCAAGGATTCCCGCGGGGGAGGGTCAAAAACATTCAGTACTTC.

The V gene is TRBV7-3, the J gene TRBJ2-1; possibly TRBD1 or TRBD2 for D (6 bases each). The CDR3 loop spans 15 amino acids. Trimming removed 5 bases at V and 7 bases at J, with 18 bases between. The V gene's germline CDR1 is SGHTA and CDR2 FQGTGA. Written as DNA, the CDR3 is TGTGCCAGCAGCCTGAGAGGGGGGCAAACGAATGAGCAGTTCTTC. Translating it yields CASSLRGGQTNEQFF. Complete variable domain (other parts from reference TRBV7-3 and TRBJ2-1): GAGVSQTPSNKVTEKGKYVELRCDPISGHTALYWYRQSLGQGPEFLIYFQGTGAADDSGLPNDRFFAVRPEGSVSTLKIQRTERGDSAVYLCASSLRGGQTNEQFFGPGTRLTVL.

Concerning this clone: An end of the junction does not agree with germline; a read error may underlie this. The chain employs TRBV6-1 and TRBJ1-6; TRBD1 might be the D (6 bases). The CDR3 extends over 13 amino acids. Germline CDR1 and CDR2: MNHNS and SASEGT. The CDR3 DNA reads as TGTGCCTGCAGTGGGACAACTAATTCACCCCTCCACTTT. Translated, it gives CACSGTTNSPLHF.

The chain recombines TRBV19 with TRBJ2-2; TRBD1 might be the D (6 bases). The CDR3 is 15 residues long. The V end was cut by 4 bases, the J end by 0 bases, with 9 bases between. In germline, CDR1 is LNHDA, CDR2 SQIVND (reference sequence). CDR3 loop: CASSKDRSNTGELFF. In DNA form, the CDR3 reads TGTGCCAGTAGTAAGGACAGATCGAACACCGGGGAGCTGTTTTTT. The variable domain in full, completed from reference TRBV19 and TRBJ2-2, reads DGGITQSPKYLFRKEGQNVTLSCEQNLNHDAMYWYRQDPGQGLRLIYYSQIVNDFQKGDIAEGYSVSREKKESFPLTVTSAQKNPTAFYLCASSKDRSNTGELFFGEGSRLTVL.

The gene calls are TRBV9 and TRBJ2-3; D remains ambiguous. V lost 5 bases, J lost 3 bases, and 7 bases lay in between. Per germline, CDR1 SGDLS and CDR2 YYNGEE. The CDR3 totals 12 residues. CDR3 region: CASSLATDTQYF. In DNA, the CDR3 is TGTGCCAGCAGTCTGGCAACAGATACGCAGTATTTT.

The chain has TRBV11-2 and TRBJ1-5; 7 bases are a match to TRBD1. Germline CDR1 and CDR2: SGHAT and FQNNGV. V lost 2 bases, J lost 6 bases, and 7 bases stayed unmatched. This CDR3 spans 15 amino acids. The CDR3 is CASSLLPGGSQPQHF. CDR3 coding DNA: TGTGCCAGCAGCTTACTCCCAGGGGGAAGTCAGCCCCAGCATTTT.

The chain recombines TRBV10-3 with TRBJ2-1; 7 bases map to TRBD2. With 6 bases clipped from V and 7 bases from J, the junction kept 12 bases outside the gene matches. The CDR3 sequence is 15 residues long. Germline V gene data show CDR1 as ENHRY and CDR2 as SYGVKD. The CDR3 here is CAIRGGRGILNEQFF. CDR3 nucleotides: TGTGCCATCAGGGGAGGGCGGGGGATCTTGAATGAGCAGTTCTTC.

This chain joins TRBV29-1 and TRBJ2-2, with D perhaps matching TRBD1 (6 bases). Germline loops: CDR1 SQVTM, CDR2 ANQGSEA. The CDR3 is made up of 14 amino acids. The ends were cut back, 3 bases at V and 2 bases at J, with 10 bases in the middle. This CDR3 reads CSVDRDTNTGELFF. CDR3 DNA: TGCAGCGTTGACCGGGACACTAACACCGGGGAGCTGTTTTTT.

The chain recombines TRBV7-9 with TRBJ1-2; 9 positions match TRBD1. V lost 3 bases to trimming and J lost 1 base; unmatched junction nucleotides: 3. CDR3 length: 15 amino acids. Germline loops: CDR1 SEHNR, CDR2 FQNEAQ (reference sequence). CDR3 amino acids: CASSFGQGFNYGYTF. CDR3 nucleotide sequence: TGTGCCAGCAGCTTTGGACAGGGGTTTAACTATGGCTACACCTTC.

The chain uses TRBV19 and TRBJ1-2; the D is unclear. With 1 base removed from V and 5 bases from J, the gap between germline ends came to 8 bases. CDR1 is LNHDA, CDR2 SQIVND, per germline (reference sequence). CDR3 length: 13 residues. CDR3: CASSIAVGYGYTF. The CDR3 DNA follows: TGTGCCAGTAGTATAGCGGTGGGTTATGGCTACACCTTC.

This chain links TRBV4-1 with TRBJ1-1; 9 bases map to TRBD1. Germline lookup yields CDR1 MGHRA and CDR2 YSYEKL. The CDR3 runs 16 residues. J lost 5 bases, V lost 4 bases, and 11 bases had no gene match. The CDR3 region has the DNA TGCGCCAGCAGCCGAGAGGGACAGGGTATCCCAACTGAAGCTTTCTTT. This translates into CASSREGQGIPTEAFF.

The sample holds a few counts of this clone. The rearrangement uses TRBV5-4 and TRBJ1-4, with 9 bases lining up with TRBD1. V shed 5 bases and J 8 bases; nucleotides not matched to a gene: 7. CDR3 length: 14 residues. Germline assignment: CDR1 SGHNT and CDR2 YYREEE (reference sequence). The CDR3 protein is CASSQGQGLEKLFF. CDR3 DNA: TGTGCCAGCAGTCAGGGACAGGGTTTGGAAAAACTGTTTTTT.

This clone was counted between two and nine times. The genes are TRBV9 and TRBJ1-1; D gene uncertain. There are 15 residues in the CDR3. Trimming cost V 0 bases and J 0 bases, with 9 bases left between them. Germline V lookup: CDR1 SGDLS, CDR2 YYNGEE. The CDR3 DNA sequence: TGTGCCAGCAGCGTAGAAAGCATTATGAACACTGAAGCTTTCTTT. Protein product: CASSVESIMNTEAFF.

The DNA for the CDR3 is TGTGCCTGGGGAGGGCCAGCGGGGGGTAGAGAGACCCAGTACTTC. It codes for CAWGGPAGGRETQYF. The rearrangement joins TRBV30 to TRBJ2-5; 9 nucleotides match TRBD2. CDR3 length equals 15 residues. Germline V gene lookup returns CDR1 GTSNPN and CDR2 SVGIG (reference sequence). The ends lost 5 bases at V and 4 bases at J; junction bases unmatched: 11.

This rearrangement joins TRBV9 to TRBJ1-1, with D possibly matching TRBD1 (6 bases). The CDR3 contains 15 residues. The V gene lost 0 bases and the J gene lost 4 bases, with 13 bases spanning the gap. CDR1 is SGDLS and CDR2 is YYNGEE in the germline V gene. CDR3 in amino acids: CASSVVTGRATEAFF. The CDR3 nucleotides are TGTGCCAGCAGCGTAGTGACAGGTAGGGCCACTGAAGCTTTCTTT.

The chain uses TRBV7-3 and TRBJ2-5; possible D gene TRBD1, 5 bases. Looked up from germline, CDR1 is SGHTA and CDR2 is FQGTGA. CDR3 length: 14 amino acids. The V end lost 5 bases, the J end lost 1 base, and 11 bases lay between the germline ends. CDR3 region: CASSRGSPQETQYF. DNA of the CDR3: TGTGCCAGCAGCAGGGGCTCACCCCAAGAGACCCAGTACTTC. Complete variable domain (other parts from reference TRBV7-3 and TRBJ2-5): GAGVSQTPSNKVTEKGKYVELRCDPISGHTALYWYRQSLGQGPEFLIYFQGTGAADDSGLPNDRFFAVRPEGSVSTLKIQRTERGDSAVYLCASSRGSPQETQYFGPGTRLLVL.

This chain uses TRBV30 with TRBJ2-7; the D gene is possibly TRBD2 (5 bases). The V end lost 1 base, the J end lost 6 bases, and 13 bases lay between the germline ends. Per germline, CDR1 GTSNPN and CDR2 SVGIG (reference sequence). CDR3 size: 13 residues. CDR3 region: CAWSGFSRGEQYF. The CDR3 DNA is TGTGCCTGGAGTGGCTTCTCTCGGGGCGAGCAGTACTTC.

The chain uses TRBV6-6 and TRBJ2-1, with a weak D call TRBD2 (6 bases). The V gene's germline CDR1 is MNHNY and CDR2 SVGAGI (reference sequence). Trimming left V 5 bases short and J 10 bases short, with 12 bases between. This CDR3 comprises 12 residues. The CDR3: CASSPGRGEQFF. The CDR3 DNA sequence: TGTGCCAGCAGTCCCGGACGGGGGGAGCAGTTCTTC.

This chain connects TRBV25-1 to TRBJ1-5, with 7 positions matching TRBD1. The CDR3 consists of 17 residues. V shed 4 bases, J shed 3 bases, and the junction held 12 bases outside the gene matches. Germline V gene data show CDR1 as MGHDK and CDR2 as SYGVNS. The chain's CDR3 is CASSGPTTGLANQPQHF. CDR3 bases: TGTGCCAGCAGTGGGCCCACGACAGGGTTGGCCAATCAGCCCCAGCATTTT.

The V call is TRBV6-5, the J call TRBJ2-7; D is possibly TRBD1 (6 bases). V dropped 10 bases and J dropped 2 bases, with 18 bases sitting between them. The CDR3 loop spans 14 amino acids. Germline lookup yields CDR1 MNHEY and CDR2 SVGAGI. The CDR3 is CATVKADRAYEQYF. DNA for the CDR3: TGTGCCACCGTTAAAGCGGACAGAGCCTACGAGCAGTACTTC.

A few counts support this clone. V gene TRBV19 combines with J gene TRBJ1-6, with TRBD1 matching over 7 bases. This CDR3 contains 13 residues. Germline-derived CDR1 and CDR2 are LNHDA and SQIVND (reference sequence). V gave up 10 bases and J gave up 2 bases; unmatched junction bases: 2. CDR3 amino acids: CATGTAYNSPLHF. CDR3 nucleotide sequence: TGTGCCACCGGGACAGCCTATAATTCACCCCTCCACTTT. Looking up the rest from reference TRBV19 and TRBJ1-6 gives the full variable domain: DGGITQSPKYLFRKEGQNVTLSCEQNLNHDAMYWYRQDPGQGLRLIYYSQIVNDFQKGDIAEGYSVSREKKESFPLTVTSAQKNPTAFYLCATGTAYNSPLHFGNGTRLTVT.

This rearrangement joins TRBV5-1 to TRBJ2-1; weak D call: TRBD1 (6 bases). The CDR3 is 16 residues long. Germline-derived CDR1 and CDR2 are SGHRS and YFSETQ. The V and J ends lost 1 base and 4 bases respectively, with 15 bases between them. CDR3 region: CASSLLGGGPYNEQFF. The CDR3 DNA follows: TGCGCCAGCAGCTTGTTAGGTGGGGGCCCTTACAATGAGCAGTTCTTC.

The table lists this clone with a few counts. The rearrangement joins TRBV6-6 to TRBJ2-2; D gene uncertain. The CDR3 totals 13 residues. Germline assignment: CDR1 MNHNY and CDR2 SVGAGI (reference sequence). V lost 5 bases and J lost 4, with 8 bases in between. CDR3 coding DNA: TGTGCCAGCAGTCCCTATACCACCGGGGAGCTGTTTTTT. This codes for CASSPYTTGELFF.

The CDR3 nucleotides read TGTGCCTGGAGTCCTAAGCCCGGGAGCGGGGTCTACAATGAGCAGTTCTTC. Amino acid sequence: CAWSPKPGSGVYNEQFF. The chain recombines TRBV30 with TRBJ2-1; 7 bases fit TRBD2. Trimming removed 2 bases from V and 3 bases from J; junction bases left unmatched: 13. CDR3 length: 17 amino acids. Germline values: CDR1 GTSNPN, CDR2 SVGIG (reference sequence). The whole variable domain, remainder taken from reference TRBV30 and TRBJ2-1, is SQTIHQWPATLVQPVGSPLSLECTVEGTSNPNLYWYRQAAGRGLQLLFYSVGIGQISSEVPQNLSASRPQDRQFILSSKKLLLSDSGFYLCAWSPKPGSGVYNEQFFGPGTRLTVL.

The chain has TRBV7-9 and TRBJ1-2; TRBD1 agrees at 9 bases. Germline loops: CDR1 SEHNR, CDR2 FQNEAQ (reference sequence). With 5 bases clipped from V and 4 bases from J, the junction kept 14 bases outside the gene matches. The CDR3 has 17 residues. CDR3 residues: CASSPGQGGFTAYGYTF. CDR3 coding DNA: TGTGCCAGCAGCCCGGGACAGGGAGGTTTTACGGCCTATGGCTACACCTTC.

In DNA, the CDR3 is TGTGCCACCAGCAGGGACAGGGAGTACGAGCAGTACTTC. Protein product: CATSRDREYEQYF. V gene TRBV15 combines with J gene TRBJ2-7; 8 bases line up with TRBD1. V was clipped by 3 bases and J by 4 bases; unmatched bases: 2. Germline CDR1 is LNHNV and CDR2 is YYDKDF (reference sequence). The CDR3 has 13 residues.

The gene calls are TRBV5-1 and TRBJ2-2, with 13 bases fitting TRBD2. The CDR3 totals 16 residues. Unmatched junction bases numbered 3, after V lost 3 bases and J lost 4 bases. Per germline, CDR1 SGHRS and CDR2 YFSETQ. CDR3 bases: TGCGCCAGCAGCTCGGGACTAGCGGGGACCACCGGGGAGCTGTTTTTT. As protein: CASSSGLAGTTGELFF.

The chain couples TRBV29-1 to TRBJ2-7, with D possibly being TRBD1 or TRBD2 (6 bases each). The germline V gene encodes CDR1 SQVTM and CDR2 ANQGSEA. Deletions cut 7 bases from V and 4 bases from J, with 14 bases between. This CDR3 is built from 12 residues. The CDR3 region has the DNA TGCAGCGCCGAAGGGGGGAGATACGAGCAGTACTTC. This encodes CSAEGGRYEQYF.

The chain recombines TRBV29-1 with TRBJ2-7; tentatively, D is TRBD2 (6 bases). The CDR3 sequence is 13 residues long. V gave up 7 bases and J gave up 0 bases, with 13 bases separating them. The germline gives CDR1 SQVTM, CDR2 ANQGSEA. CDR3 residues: CSAGEGSSYEQYF. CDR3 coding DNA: TGCAGCGCGGGAGAGGGGAGCTCCTACGAGCAGTACTTC.

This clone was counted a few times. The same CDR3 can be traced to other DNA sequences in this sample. The CDR3 is CAWSVLSSYNEQFF. The CDR3 coding sequence is TGTGCCTGGAGTGTGCTGAGCTCCTACAATGAGCAGTTCTTC. The chain carries TRBV30 and TRBJ2-1, with D unclear. The CDR3 is 14 residues long. Germline CDR1 and CDR2: GTSNPN and SVGIG (reference sequence). Trimming pared 0 bases from V and 0 bases from J, leaving 6 bases between.